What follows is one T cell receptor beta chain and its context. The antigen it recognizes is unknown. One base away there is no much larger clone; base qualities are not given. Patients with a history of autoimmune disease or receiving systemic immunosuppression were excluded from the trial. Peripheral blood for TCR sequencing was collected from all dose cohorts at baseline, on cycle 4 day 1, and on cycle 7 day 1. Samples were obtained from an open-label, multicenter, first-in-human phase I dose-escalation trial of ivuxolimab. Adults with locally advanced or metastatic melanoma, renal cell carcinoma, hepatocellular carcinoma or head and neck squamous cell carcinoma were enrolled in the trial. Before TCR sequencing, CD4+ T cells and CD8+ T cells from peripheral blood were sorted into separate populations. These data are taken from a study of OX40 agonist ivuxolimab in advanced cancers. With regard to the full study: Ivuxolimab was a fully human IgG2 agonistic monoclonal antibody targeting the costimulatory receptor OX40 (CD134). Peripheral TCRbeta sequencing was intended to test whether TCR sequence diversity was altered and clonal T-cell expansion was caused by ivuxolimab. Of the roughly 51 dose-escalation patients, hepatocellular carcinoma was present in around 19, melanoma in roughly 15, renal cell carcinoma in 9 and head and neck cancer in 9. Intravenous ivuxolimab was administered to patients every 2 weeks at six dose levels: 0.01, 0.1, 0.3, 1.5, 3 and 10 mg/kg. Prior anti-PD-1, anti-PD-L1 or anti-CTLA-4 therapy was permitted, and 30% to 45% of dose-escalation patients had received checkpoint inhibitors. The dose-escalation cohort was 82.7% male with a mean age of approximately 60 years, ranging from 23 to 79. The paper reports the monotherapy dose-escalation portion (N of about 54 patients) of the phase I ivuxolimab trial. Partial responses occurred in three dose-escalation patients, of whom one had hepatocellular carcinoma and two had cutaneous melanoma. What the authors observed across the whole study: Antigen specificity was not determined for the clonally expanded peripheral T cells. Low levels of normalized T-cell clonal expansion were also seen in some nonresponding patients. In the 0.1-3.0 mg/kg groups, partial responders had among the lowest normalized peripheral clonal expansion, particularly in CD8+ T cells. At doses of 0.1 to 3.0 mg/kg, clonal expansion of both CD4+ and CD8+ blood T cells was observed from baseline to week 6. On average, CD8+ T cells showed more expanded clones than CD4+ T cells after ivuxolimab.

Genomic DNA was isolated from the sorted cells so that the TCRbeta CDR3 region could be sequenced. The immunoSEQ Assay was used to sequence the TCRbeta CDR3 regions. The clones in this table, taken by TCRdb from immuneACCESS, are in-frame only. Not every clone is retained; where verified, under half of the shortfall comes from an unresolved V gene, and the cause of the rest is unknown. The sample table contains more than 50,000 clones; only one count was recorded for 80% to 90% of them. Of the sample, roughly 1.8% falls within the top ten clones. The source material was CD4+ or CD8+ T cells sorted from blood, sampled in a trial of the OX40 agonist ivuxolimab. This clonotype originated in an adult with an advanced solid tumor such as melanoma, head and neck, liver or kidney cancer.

The DNA sequence is TGCGCCAGCAGCCAAGAAACAGGGGGAGCTTTCTTT. This sequence encodes CASSQETGGAFF. The chain is made from TRBV4-1 and TRBJ1-1, with 8 central nucleotides matching TRBD1. For CDR1 and CDR2, the germline V gene lists MGHRA and YSYEKL. The CDR3 holds 12 amino acids from the cysteine to the phenylalanine. The read is trimmed to its CDR3 DNA, 36 bases read in frame from base 1. Relative to germline, V is missing 0 bases and J is missing 10 bases, with 1 base of the junction outside any gene match.